Sequencing of this T cell receptor (beta chain) was carried out in a study of T cell repertoires in cytomegalovirus infection. Study summary: Use of recently identified HLA-C-restricted and well-studied HLA-B-restricted CMV epitopes was part of the study. Based on public TCR beta signatures, there were indications of CMV infection and of a matching HLA type. Study findings and constraints: There were HLA-C-restricted CMV-specific TCR beta clonotypes dominating the ex vivo response.

TCRdb re-analysed the reads in MiXCR, keeping a single row per CDR3 protein. The sample yields about 900,000 distinct CDR3 sequences, around 31% seen once. V lost 1 base to trimming and J lost 0 bases, with 10 bases between them. This CDR3 spans 15 amino acids. CDR1 is MGHRA and CDR2 is YSYEKL in the germline V gene. Concerning this clonotype: Its antigen remains unknown.

The sample consisted of cultured CD8+ T cells from PBMCs, taken from culture after CMV antigen stimulation. V and J are TRBV4-1 and TRBJ2-7; D gene uncertain. This receptor was taken from a human donor in good health (CMV status not recorded). Some clones in this sample may be carry-over from other donors' samples. CDR3 bases: TGCGCCAGCAGCCAAGGGGGTTCGGGCTCCTACGAGCAGTACTTC. It yields the protein CASSQGGSGSYEQYF.